Following are 27 T cell receptor beta chains from one sample sequenced in a study of T cells in Graves' hyperthyroidism and ophthalmopathy. TCR beta CDR3 region amplification was performed from RNA transcripts. A first-round RT-PCR of the TCR CDR3 used the HTBI primer set. Each CDR3 protein is one row after TCRdb ran MiXCR on the multiplex PCR reads. The sample comprises about 410,000 distinct CDR3 sequences, 14% to 15% of which are singletons, and about 12% rests with the top ten. Sequenced sample: blood. The receptors originated from a young man with Graves' ophthalmopathy.

There are a few counts of this clonotype. The genes are TRBV13 and TRBJ2-1; D may be TRBD1 (5 bases). Looked up from germline, CDR1 is PRHDT and CDR2 is FYEKMQ (reference sequence). The ends were cut back, 5 bases at V and 1 base at J, with 18 bases in the middle. The CDR3 is 17 amino acids. Here the CDR3 reads CASSVGHQGYSYNEQFF. The CDR3 DNA is TGTGCCAGCAGCGTTGGGCACCAGGGATATTCCTACAATGAGCAGTTCTTC.

Ten or more counts support this clonotype. The V gene is TRBV24-1, the J gene TRBJ2-2, with 7 positions matching TRBD1. The V gene's germline CDR1 is KGHDR and CDR2 SFDVKD. Trimming at V came to 4 bases and at J to 0 bases, leaving 10 bases not matched to a gene. This CDR3 has 18 residues. CDR3 sequence: CATSDPRTGPANTGELFF. The CDR3 DNA reads as TGTGCCACCAGTGACCCCAGGACAGGACCCGCGAACACCGGGGAGCTGTTTTTT.

This clonotype was picked up a small number of times. V usage is TRBV4-1 and J usage is TRBJ2-1; D is perhaps TRBD2 (5 bases). The CDR3 has 19 residues. The germline V gene encodes CDR1 MGHRA and CDR2 YSYEKL. The ends were cut back, 0 bases at V and 0 bases at J, with 18 bases in the middle. Here the CDR3 reads CASSQDAFGLGSSYNEQFF. Here the CDR3 DNA reads TGCGCCAGCAGCCAAGATGCGTTCGGGTTGGGGAGCTCCTACAATGAGCAGTTCTTC.

The table lists this clonotype with many counts. The chain uses TRBV6-1 and TRBJ2-7; D gene uncertain. The CDR3 totals 13 residues. The germline CDR1 and CDR2 sequences are MNHNS and SASEGT. The ends were cut back, 7 bases at V and 2 bases at J, with 12 bases in the middle. CDR3 sequence: CASNKDGTYEQYF. In DNA, the CDR3 is TGTGCCAGCAACAAAGACGGTACCTACGAGCAGTACTTC.

The chain carries TRBV7-3 and TRBJ2-5; 7 nucleotides match TRBD1. With V trimmed by 5 bases and J by 2 bases, 8 bases remained unmatched. The CDR3 is made up of 15 amino acids. In germline, CDR1 is SGHTA, CDR2 FQGTGA. The CDR3 spells CASSPQGLVQETQYF. The DNA of the CDR3 is TGTGCCAGCAGCCCACAGGGGTTGGTACAAGAGACCCAGTACTTC. Using reference TRBV7-3 and TRBJ2-5 for the parts outside the CDR3, the full variable domain is GAGVSQTPSNKVTEKGKYVELRCDPISGHTALYWYRQSLGQGPEFLIYFQGTGAADDSGLPNDRFFAVRPEGSVSTLKIQRTERGDSAVYLCASSPQGLVQETQYFGPGTRLLVL.

Concerning this clonotype: This may be a read error, as it is one base from a much larger clone. V is TRBV30 and J is TRBJ1-5, with no clear D. The CDR3 has 13 residues. From germline, CDR1 is GTSNPN and CDR2 SVGIG (reference sequence). V shed 0 bases and J shed 6 bases, with 9 bases lying between them. In nucleotides, the CDR3 is TGTGCCTGGAGTGTGTCGGGAGGTCAGCCCCAGCATTTT. Translation gives CAWSVSGGQPQHF.

This clonotype has at least ten counts. The chain joins TRBV5-6 to TRBJ1-2, with a tentative D call TRBD1 (5 bases). Germline V gene sequence: CDR1 SGHDT, CDR2 YYEEEE. Trimming cost V 4 bases and J 2 bases, with 12 bases left between them. This CDR3 is 14 amino acids long. The CDR3: CASSPGPGNYGYTF. In DNA form, the CDR3 reads TGTGCCAGCAGCCCCGGACCAGGGAACTATGGCTACACCTTC.

There are many counts of this clonotype. The chain is built from TRBV3-1 and TRBJ2-7, with 8 bases matching TRBD2. The CDR3 runs to 15 residues. Germline trimming cut 5 bases from V and 6 bases from J; bases unmatched to any gene: 12. Germline V gene lookup returns CDR1 LGHDT and CDR2 YNNKEL (reference sequence). The CDR3 loop is CASSFLGAGGREQYF. As DNA, the CDR3 is TGTGCCAGCAGCTTCCTGGGGGCGGGAGGCCGCGAGCAGTACTTC.

This clonotype occurred many times. V gene TRBV7-9 combines with J gene TRBJ2-7; 8 nucleotides match TRBD1. The CDR3 covers 15 residues. Germline CDR1 is SEHNR and CDR2 is FQNEAQ (reference sequence). The ends lost 4 bases at V and 1 base at J; junction bases unmatched: 6. The CDR3 region is CASSSNRGDSYEQYF. CDR3 nucleotide sequence: TGTGCCAGCAGCTCGAACAGGGGGGATTCCTACGAGCAGTACTTC.

In this sample, this clonotype turned up a few times. This chain's CDR3 is CATSRRPTGGTEAFF. The CDR3 nucleotides are TGTGCCACCAGCAGGAGACCCACGGGGGGTACTGAAGCTTTCTTT. The chain uses TRBV15 and TRBJ1-1; a weak D match, TRBD1 (5 bases). With 3 bases removed from V and 5 bases from J, the gap between germline ends came to 16 bases. Germline values: CDR1 LNHNV, CDR2 YYDKDF (reference sequence). This CDR3 is 15 amino acids long.

The chain recombines TRBV19 with TRBJ2-1, with D perhaps assigned TRBD1 or TRBD2 (5 bases each). CDR1 is LNHDA, CDR2 SQIVND, per germline (reference sequence). Trimming stripped 8 bases from V and 9 bases from J, with 14 bases between. The CDR3 loop spans 12 amino acids. CDR3 sequence reads: CASYGTHGEQFF. CDR3 coding DNA: TGTGCCAGTTACGGGACCCACGGTGAGCAGTTCTTC.

This clonotype was detected ten times or more. V and J are TRBV12-3 or TRBV12-4 and TRBJ2-1, with TRBD2 as a possible D gene (5 bases). The CDR3 runs 13 residues. Trimming shortened V by 7 bases and J by 7 bases, and 14 bases separated the two germline ends. CDR3 loop: CASIAEEINEQFF. The CDR3 nucleotides read TGTGCCAGCATCGCGGAGGAAATAAATGAGCAGTTCTTC.

This clonotype came up many times. The V gene is TRBV6-1, the J gene TRBJ2-7, with 9 positions matching TRBD1. The CDR3 runs 15 residues. The ends lost 0 bases at V and 2 bases at J; junction bases unmatched: 2. Looked up from germline, CDR1 is MNHNS and CDR2 is SASEGT. CDR3 amino acids: CASSEAGTGTYEQYF. CDR3 sequence (DNA): TGTGCCAGCAGTGAAGCCGGGACAGGGACCTACGAGCAGTACTTC.

This clonotype was detected ten times or more. The chain carries TRBV27 and TRBJ1-2, with TRBD1 matching 9 bases. V lost 5 bases and J lost 5; bases outside the gene matches: 6. The CDR3 is made up of 14 amino acids. The germline V gene encodes CDR1 MNHEY and CDR2 SMNVEV (reference sequence). The CDR3 sequence is CASSDGQGIYGYTF. CDR3 DNA: TGTGCCAGCAGTGACGGACAGGGGATTTATGGCTACACCTTC.

This clonotype occurred many times. The V gene is TRBV24-1, the J gene TRBJ2-5, with D perhaps given as TRBD1 or TRBD2 (6 bases each). The CDR3 covers 15 residues. The ends were cut back, 9 bases at V and 4 bases at J, with 20 bases in the middle. In germline, CDR1 is KGHDR, CDR2 SFDVKD. The chain's CDR3 is CATGLVRGVLETQYF. CDR3 nucleotide sequence: TGTGCCACCGGCTTGGTTAGGGGGGTTTTAGAGACCCAGTACTTC.

This clonotype occurred many times. The CDR3 loop is CSVGEDRVYGYTF. CDR3 coding DNA: TGCAGCGTTGGGGAGGACAGGGTCTATGGCTACACCTTC. The V and J genes are TRBV29-1 and TRBJ1-2; the match to TRBD1 covers 8 bases. V dropped 4 bases and J dropped 4; count of bases not matched to a gene: 5. CDR3 length: 13 amino acids. Germline V gene lookup returns CDR1 SQVTM and CDR2 ANQGSEA.

This clonotype was counted many times. This chain connects TRBV2 to TRBJ2-5, with D tentatively TRBD1 (5 bases). The CDR3 runs 14 residues. The V gene's germline CDR1 is SNHLY and CDR2 FYNNEI. The V gene lost 7 bases and the J gene lost 7 bases, with 19 bases spanning the gap. In nucleotides, the CDR3 is TGTGCCAGCACCCCCAGGGCAGGCTTCGGGACCCAGTACTTC. Its protein is CASTPRAGFGTQYF.

The chain is built from TRBV30 and TRBJ1-3, with a tentative D call TRBD1 (5 bases). V gave up 1 base and J gave up 0 bases, with 13 bases separating them. Per germline, CDR1 GTSNPN and CDR2 SVGIG (reference sequence). The length of the CDR3 is 16 residues. CDR3 sequence (DNA): TGTGCCTGGAGTGAGCCGGGACGTATCTCTGGAAACACCATATATTTT. Translation gives CAWSEPGRISGNTIYF.

This clonotype was recorded only once. The V and J genes are TRBV10-2 and TRBJ2-3; 10 bases agree with TRBD2. Germline CDR1 is WSHSY and CDR2 is SAAADI. Losses at the gene ends were 2 bases for V and 1 base for J; bases not matched to a gene: 3. This CDR3 has 16 residues. The CDR3 reads CASSERLAGGTDTQYF. For the CDR3, the DNA is TGCGCCAGCAGTGAGCGTCTAGCGGGAGGCACAGATACGCAGTATTTT.

This clonotype was observed at least ten times. The chain combines TRBV11-3 with TRBJ2-7; 8 bases line up with TRBD1. V lost 5 bases, J lost 2 bases, and 8 bases stayed unmatched. The CDR3 is 15 amino acids. Germline V lookup: CDR1 SGHNT, CDR2 YENEEA. The CDR3 sequence: CASSTRDRLTYEQYF. In DNA form, the CDR3 reads TGTGCCAGCAGCACCCGGGACAGGCTTACCTACGAGCAGTACTTC.

This clonotype was counted many times. This chain uses TRBV3-1 with TRBJ2-7; TRBD2 matches 10 bases. The germline gives CDR1 LGHDT, CDR2 YNNKEL (reference sequence). The CDR3 spans 15 residues. The J segment lost 3 bases and the V segment lost 6 bases, leaving 8 bases of the junction unmatched. The CDR3 sequence: CASSYGASGSYEQYF. The DNA of the CDR3 is TGTGCCAGCAGTTACGGGGCTAGCGGGAGCTACGAGCAGTACTTC.

The chain links TRBV7-8 to TRBJ1-5; 8 bases agree with TRBD1. The CDR3 totals 17 residues. The V gene end was trimmed by 5 bases and the J gene end by 1 base; junction bases not matched to a gene: 10. Germline lookup yields CDR1 SGHVS and CDR2 FQNEAQ. CDR3: CASSRTGTGGSNQPQHF. The CDR3 coding sequence is TGTGCCAGCAGCCGCACCGGGACAGGAGGGAGCAATCAGCCCCAGCATTTT.

This clonotype has more than one count but fewer than ten. One end of the junction does not line up with germline, which may come from a read error. CDR3 nucleotides: TGCGCCAGCAGTGAGAGGGGGGGCCTGGAGACCCAGTACTTC. Residues: CASSERGGLETQYF. J is TRBJ2-5 and V is TRBV3-1, with D tentatively TRBD2 (7 bases). The CDR3 consists of 14 residues. Germline V lookup: CDR1 LGHDT, CDR2 YNNKEL (reference sequence).

This clonotype was detected many times. V and J are TRBV5-1 and TRBJ2-3, with 7 positions matching TRBD1. V lost 0 bases and J lost 2; bases outside the gene matches: 6. Looked up from germline, CDR1 is SGHRS and CDR2 is YFSETQ. The CDR3 has 16 amino acids. The CDR3 DNA is TGCGCCAGCAGCTTGGTTTGGGACAGATACACAGATACGCAGTATTTT. This codes for CASSLVWDRYTDTQYF.

J is TRBJ1-5 and V is TRBV19; D perhaps matches TRBD1 (5 bases). The germline V gene has CDR1 LNHDA and CDR2 SQIVND (reference sequence). Between the trimmed V and J ends, which lost 9 bases and 0 bases, there was a span of 18 bases. The CDR3 consists of 16 residues. The CDR3 is CASSWTGRNSNQPQHF. Here the CDR3 DNA reads TGTGCCAGCAGTTGGACGGGGCGGAATAGCAATCAGCCCCAGCATTTT.

Note on this clonotype: A much larger clone sits a single nucleotide away, making a read error possible. CDR3 DNA sequence: TGTGCCGGCTCACCAACCAGCGGGGATGGGCACAATGAGCAGTTCTTC. This codes for CAGSPTSGDGHNEQFF. This chain connects TRBV18 to TRBJ2-1, with TRBD2 matching over 7 bases. Germline V gene data show CDR1 as KGHSH and CDR2 as LQKENI. CDR3 length: 16 amino acids. The full variable domain, in which reference TRBV18 and TRBJ2-1 provide the parts outside the CDR3, is NAGVMQNPRHLVRRRGQEARLRCSPMKGHSHVYWYRQLPEEGLKFMVYLQKENIIDESGMPKERFSAEFPKEGPSILRIQQVVRGDSAAYFCAGSPTSGDGHNEQFFGPGTRLTVL.

In its sample, this clonotype was seen a few times. CDR3 in amino acids: CSVPGLGSYNEQFF. The CDR3 coding sequence is TGCAGTGTTCCGGGACTAGGGTCCTACAATGAGCAGTTCTTC. The chain has TRBV20-1 and TRBJ2-1; 8 bases line up with TRBD2. The CDR3 covers 14 residues. The V and J ends lost 7 bases and 1 base, in that order; junction bases with no gene match: 6. Germline CDR1 DFQATT, CDR2 SNEGSKA (reference sequence).